This entry lists 13 T cell receptor beta chains sequenced from one sample in a study of immune cell composition in non-small cell lung cancer. This table comes from immunoSEQ multiplex PCR, and its TCRdb copy is limited to in-frame clones, with some not included. The table records 3,000 to 4,000 clones, less than 85% of them present only once. Normal lung was taken at the farthest possible site, at least 3 cm from tumour. Sequenced material: non-adjacent lung tissue. These receptors all stem from a human donor with non-small cell lung cancer.

The chain uses TRBV4-1 and TRBJ2-5; D remains ambiguous. This CDR3 has 12 residues. Trimming stripped 4 bases from V and 5 bases from J, with 8 bases between. Germline V CDR1 and CDR2: MGHRA, YSYEKL. In nucleotides, the CDR3 is TGCGCCAGCAGCCCCGAACAGGAGACCCAGTACTTC. This codes for CASSPEQETQYF.

This clone has more than one count but fewer than ten. The chain carries TRBV5-4 and TRBJ2-6; D gene unclear. The CDR3 extends over 16 amino acids. V was shortened by 4 bases and J by 0 bases, with 11 bases between the two germline ends. Germline V gives CDR1 SGHNT, CDR2 YYREEE (reference sequence). In nucleotides, the CDR3 is TGTGCCAGCAGCAGTATCCGGGTCTCTGGGGCCAACGTCCTGACTTTC. It encodes CASSSIRVSGANVLTF. Drawing the rest from reference TRBV5-4 and TRBJ2-6, the complete variable domain is ETGVTQSPTHLIKTRGQQVTLRCSSQSGHNTVSWYQQALGQGPQFIFQYYREEENGRGNFPPRFSGLQFPNYSSELNVNALELDDSALYLCASSSIRVSGANVLTFGAGSRLTVL.

This clone was detected a few times. This CDR3 is CASSLGTPTGELFF. Written as DNA, the CDR3 is TGTGCCAGCAGTCTCGGGACTCCCACCGGGGAGCTGTTTTTT. The V gene is TRBV28, the J gene TRBJ2-2; D is possibly TRBD2 (6 bases). CDR3 length: 14 amino acids. Trimming took off 5 bases at V and 4 bases at J, with 11 bases between the two ends. Germline lookup yields CDR1 MDHEN and CDR2 SYDVKM. Together with reference TRBV28 and TRBJ2-2, the CDR3 gives the full variable domain: DVKVTQSSRYLVKRTGEKVFLECVQDMDHENMFWYRQDPGLGLRLIYFSYDVKMKEKGDIPEGYSVSREKKERFSLILESASTNQTSMYLCASSLGTPTGELFFGEGSRLTVL.

This clone was seen a handful of times. V gene TRBV6-6 combines with J gene TRBJ1-6; TRBD1 aligns across 9 bases. CDR3 size: 13 residues. Germline V lookup: CDR1 MNHNY, CDR2 SVGAGI (reference sequence). Losses at the gene ends were 8 bases for V and 8 bases for J; bases not matched to a gene: 4. The CDR3 DNA reads as TGTGCCAGCTGGGACAGGGACTATTCACCCCTCCACTTT. Translating it yields CASWDRDYSPLHF.

This chain's CDR3 is CASWDRVTTNTEAFF. CDR3 in DNA: TGTGCCAGCTGGGACAGGGTAACGACGAACACTGAAGCTTTCTTT. The chain recombines TRBV19 with TRBJ1-1, with TRBD1 identical over 9 bases. The J segment lost 1 base and the V segment lost 9 bases, leaving 9 bases of the junction unmatched. CDR3 length: 15 amino acids. From germline, CDR1 is LNHDA and CDR2 SQIVND (reference sequence). Filled out from reference TRBV19 and TRBJ1-1, the complete variable domain reads DGGITQSPKYLFRKEGQNVTLSCEQNLNHDAMYWYRQDPGQGLRLIYYSQIVNDFQKGDIAEGYSVSREKKESFPLTVTSAQKNPTAFYLCASWDRVTTNTEAFFGQGTRLTVV.

This clone was recorded only once. This sequence joins TRBV6-6 and TRBJ2-7, with 7 bases fitting TRBD1. Germline CDR1 is MNHNY and CDR2 is SVGAGI (reference sequence). The V segment lost 5 bases and the J segment 8 bases; nucleotides outside the gene matches: 9. The CDR3 runs 13 residues. The CDR3 DNA sequence: TGTGCCAGCAGTGCCACGGAGACAGGGAAGCAGTACTTC. Its translation: CASSATETGKQYF.

V gene TRBV29-1 combines with J gene TRBJ1-3; weak D call: TRBD1 (6 bases). This CDR3 comprises 14 residues. The germline CDR1 and CDR2 sequences are SQVTM and ANQGSEA. V dropped 4 bases and J dropped 4 bases, with 14 bases sitting between them. The CDR3 nucleotides are TGCAGCGTTGGAAGTACAGGGAAAGGAAACACCATATATTTT. It encodes CSVGSTGKGNTIYF.

The chain employs TRBV2 and TRBJ1-5; unclear D gene. The germline V gene encodes CDR1 SNHLY and CDR2 FYNNEI. The germline V and J ends were trimmed by 2 bases and 1 base, with 9 bases remaining between them. The CDR3 totals 15 residues. The CDR3 DNA follows: TGTGCCAGCAGTGAACAGGCTGCGAGCAATCAGCCCCAGCATTTT. This translates into CASSEQAASNQPQHF.

This clone was seen more than once but under ten times. This rearrangement joins TRBV12-2 to TRBJ2-4; the tabulated D call, TRBD1, remains unverified against the DNA. TRBV12-2 is classified as a pseudogene. This CDR3 has 19 residues. The CDR3 bases are TGTGCAAGTCGCACAACGACAGGGAATAAAGAATGGGCCAAAAACATTCAGTACTTC. Encoded protein: CASRTTTGNKEWAKNIQYF.

This clone was seen a handful of times. This sequence joins TRBV19 and TRBJ1-3, with 9 bases matching TRBD1. This CDR3 contains 15 residues. With 5 bases clipped from V and 8 bases from J, the junction kept 10 bases outside the gene matches. Germline assignment: CDR1 LNHDA and CDR2 SQIVND (reference sequence). CDR3 sequence reads: CASSPGTGTSHTIYF. DNA for the CDR3: TGTGCCAGTAGTCCAGGGACAGGGACTTCACACACCATATATTTT.

The V gene is TRBV14, the J gene TRBJ2-4; the D is unclear. Per germline, CDR1 SGHDN and CDR2 FVKESK. V dropped 6 bases and J dropped 0 bases, with 9 bases sitting between them. This CDR3 is 14 amino acids long. The CDR3 region is CASSRELAKNIQYF. In DNA form, the CDR3 reads TGTGCCAGCAGTCGAGAATTAGCCAAAAACATTCAGTACTTC.

CDR3 in DNA: TGCAGCGTTGAAGGCCTAGCGGGAGGATATACGCAGTATTTT. Protein product: CSVEGLAGGYTQYF. This chain links TRBV29-1 with TRBJ2-3, with 11 bases aligning to TRBD2. There are 14 residues in the CDR3. V lost 1 base to trimming and J lost 7 bases; unmatched junction nucleotides: 4. CDR1 is SQVTM and CDR2 is ANQGSEA in the germline V gene.

The chain uses TRBV11-2 and TRBJ2-1; perhaps TRBD2 as D (6 bases). The V end lost 7 bases, the J end lost 4 bases, and 20 bases lay between the germline ends. The CDR3 is made up of 16 amino acids. Germline V gene data show CDR1 as SGHAT and CDR2 as FQNNGV. The CDR3 DNA reads as TGTGCCAGCACCGGGCGAGCTAGCGCAACTTACAATGAGCAGTTCTTC. Protein: CASTGRASATYNEQFF.